This T cell receptor (beta chain) was sequenced in a study of blood T cell repertoires in COVID-19. The CDR3 has 13 amino acids. The ends were cut back, 5 bases at V and 2 bases at J, with 9 bases in the middle. CDR1 is MNHEY, CDR2 SVGAGI, per germline. TCRdb's table, derived via immunoSEQ multiplex PCR, lists solely in-frame clones and lacks some. Among fewer than 200,000 clones, roughly nine tenths were seen once, and the ten largest hold roughly 20%. What was sequenced was peripheral blood. The receptor's source is a man aged 65 to 79 with active or convalescent COVID-19. The V gene is TRBV6-5, the J gene TRBJ1-1; D call uncertain. Here the CDR3 DNA reads TGTGCCAGCAGTCTACTCCCTAACACTGAAGCTTTCTTT. This gives the protein CASSLLPNTEAFF.